This TCR beta chain was identified during a study of CD8 T cells in ankylosing spondylitis (dated by TCRdb to 2016 to 2017). Background on the whole study: The study set out to find disease-linked TCR variants by profiling T cell receptor beta repertoires in ankylosing spondylitis patients and healthy donors. The whole study cohort included 95 to 130 healthy donors and 25 ankylosing spondylitis patients. Peripheral blood was sampled, and synovial fluid was additionally collected from ankylosing spondylitis patients.

This clonotype was found many times. Its antigen specificity is not known. No base qualities exist here, and no much larger clone lies one base off it. The instrument given in TCRdb is Illumina HiSeq 2500. Quantitative 5'-RACE with molecular barcodes was used to prepare TCR beta libraries. From the authors' description of their analysis: To identify disease-linked TCR variants, a new computational method was used, one built on a probabilistic model of VDJ rearrangement. TCRdb took the public reads, trimmed them with fastp at Q25, ran MiXCR for clone calling and kept in-frame beta chains. Under each unique CDR3 protein, matching rows form one entry showing the most common genes and DNA. TCRdb's processing, not the authors', yielded these V and J calls. Present in this sample are about 36,000 distinct CDR3 sequences, 6% of which were seen just once. In total, the top ten clones hold about 12% of the sample.

Study-level results and caveats: The disease-linked clones had a CD8+ phenotype and were found at relatively low frequencies in peripheral blood. According to the report, matched synovial fluid samples from ankylosing spondylitis patients were significantly enriched for the disease-linked clones. Blood from ankylosing spondylitis patients appeared to be characterized by a TCR beta motif composed of about eight highly homologous amino acid variants. Some motif variants had previously been reported in the synovial fluid and blood of reactive arthritis patients, which suggests shared mechanisms of disease initiation.

The germline V gene specifies SGHRS as CDR1 and YFSETQ as CDR2. The V end gives up 3 bases and the J end 5 bases, leaving 10 bases in the junction not matched to a gene. Inclusive of the bounding cysteine and phenylalanine, the CDR3 is 16 residues long. The entry retains the CDR3 DNA only, 48 bases that are in frame from base 1. The sequence derives from a male donor with ankylosing spondylitis or in good health (not recorded which). The specimen sequenced was blood, either unsorted or a sorted T cell fraction (not recorded which). This chain is built from TRBV5-1 and TRBJ2-1, with 8 bases matching TRBD2. This receptor carries the CDR3 CASSSNQRGLNNEQFF. The DNA is TGCGCCAGCAGCTCCAACCAGCGGGGGCTAAACAATGAGCAGTTCTTC.